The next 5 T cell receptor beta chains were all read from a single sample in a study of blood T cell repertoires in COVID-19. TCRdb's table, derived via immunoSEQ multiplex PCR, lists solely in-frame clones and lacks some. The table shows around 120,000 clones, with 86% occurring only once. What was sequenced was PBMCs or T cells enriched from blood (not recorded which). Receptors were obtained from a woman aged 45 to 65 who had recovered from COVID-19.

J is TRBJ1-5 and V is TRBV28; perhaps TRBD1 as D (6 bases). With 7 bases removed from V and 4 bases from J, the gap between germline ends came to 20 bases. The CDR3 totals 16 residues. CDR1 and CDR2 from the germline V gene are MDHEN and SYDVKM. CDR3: CASNRLQGRGNQPQHF. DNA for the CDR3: TGTGCCAGCAATAGGTTACAGGGTAGAGGGAATCAGCCCCAGCATTTT.

The CDR3 reads CASSLEGASYNEQFF. CDR3 in DNA: TGCGCCAGCAGCTTGGAGGGGGCCTCCTACAATGAGCAGTTCTTC. The V call is TRBV5-1, the J call TRBJ2-1; TRBD1 matches at 7 bases. The trim removed 0 bases at V and 0 bases at J, leaving 0 bases unmatched. Germline loops: CDR1 SGHRS, CDR2 YFSETQ. The CDR3 spans 15 residues.

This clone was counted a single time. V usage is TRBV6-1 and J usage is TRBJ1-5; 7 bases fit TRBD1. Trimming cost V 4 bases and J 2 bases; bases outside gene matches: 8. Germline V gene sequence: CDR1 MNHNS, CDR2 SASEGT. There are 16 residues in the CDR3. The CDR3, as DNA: TGTGCCAGCAGTGTAGGGACAGACCTGGGCAATCAGCCCCAGCATTTT. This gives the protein CASSVGTDLGNQPQHF.

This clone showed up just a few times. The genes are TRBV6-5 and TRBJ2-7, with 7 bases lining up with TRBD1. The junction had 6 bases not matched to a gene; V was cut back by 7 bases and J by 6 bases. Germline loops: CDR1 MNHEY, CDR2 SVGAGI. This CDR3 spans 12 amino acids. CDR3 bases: TGTGCCAGCACCTCGACAGGGAGCGAGCAGTACTTC. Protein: CASTSTGSEQYF.

The CDR3 loop reads CASSRQGARITGELFF. CDR3 coding DNA: TGTGCCAGCAGCAGACAGGGGGCGCGGATCACCGGGGAGCTGTTTTTT. The gene calls are TRBV11-3 and TRBJ2-2, with 10 bases lining up with TRBD1. The germline gives CDR1 SGHNT, CDR2 YENEEA. The CDR3 covers 16 residues. Losses at the gene ends were 5 bases for V and 4 bases for J; bases not matched to a gene: 7.